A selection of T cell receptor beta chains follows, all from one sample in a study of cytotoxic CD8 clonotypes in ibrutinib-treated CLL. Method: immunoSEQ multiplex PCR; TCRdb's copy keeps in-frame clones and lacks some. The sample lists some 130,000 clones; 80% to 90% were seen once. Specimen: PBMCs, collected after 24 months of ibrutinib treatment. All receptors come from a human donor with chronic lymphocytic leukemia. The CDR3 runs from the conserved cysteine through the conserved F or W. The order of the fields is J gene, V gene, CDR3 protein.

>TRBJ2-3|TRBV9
CASSVGGSSTQYF
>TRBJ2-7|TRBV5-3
CARSKSGTAPRRYEQYF
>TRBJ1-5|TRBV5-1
CASSLVPDTNQPQHF
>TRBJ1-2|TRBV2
CASSETGTSSGYTF
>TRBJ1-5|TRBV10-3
CAISGTDNQPQHF
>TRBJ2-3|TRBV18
CASSPFGDTQYF
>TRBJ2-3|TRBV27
CASSLRGPGMSDTQYF
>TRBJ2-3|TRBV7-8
CASSLRAASDTQYF
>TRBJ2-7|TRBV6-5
CASRTRQGGSYEQYF
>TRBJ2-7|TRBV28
CASSLKSEQYF
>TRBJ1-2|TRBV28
CASSLQGAGGYTF
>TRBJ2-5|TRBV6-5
CASSKGSRETQYF
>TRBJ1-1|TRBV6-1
CASSEAGGGTEAFF
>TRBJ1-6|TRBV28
CASSSDSPHLHF
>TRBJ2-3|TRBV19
CASRKGTDTQYF
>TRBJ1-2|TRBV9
CASSVFPGQDYYGYTF
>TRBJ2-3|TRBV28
CASLLGTEDTQYF
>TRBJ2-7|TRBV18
CASSPLSVRSSYEQYF
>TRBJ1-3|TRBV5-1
CASSLGPSPSSGNTIYF
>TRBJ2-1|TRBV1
CTSRGRGDNEQFF
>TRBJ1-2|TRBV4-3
CASSQAAWGGSNYGYTF
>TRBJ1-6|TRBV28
CASRLGSSYNSPLHF
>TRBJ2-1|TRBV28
CASGGTGVFHNEQFF
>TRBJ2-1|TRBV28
CASSLPTGAGTNEQFF
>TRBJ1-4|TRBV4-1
CASSRQITNEKLFF
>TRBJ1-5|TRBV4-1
CASSQEGGIRGTWQPQHF
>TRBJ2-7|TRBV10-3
CAISESTGMSYEQYF
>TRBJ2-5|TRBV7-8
CASSAGTGKETQYF
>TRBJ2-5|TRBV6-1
CASTYRKYGTQYF
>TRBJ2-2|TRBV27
CASSLFGAGELFF
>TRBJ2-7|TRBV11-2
CASSLGPGTSGEQYF